This record concerns one T cell receptor (beta chain) sequence. Its antigen remains unidentified. This record comes from a study of vaccination and CD4 T cells after COVID-19. Regarding the study as a whole: Relatively small numbers of convalescent patients were studied, with no early post-infection timepoints included. The study found that a median approximately 86% of reactive clones in convalescent patients appeared only post-vaccination.

Cultured CD4+ T cells had their DNA profiled by the Oncomine TCR Beta short-read assay. CD4+ T cells were cultured, and genomic DNA was extracted from them. TCRdb re-called the PCR reads through MiXCR, storing one row per CDR3 protein. The table lists about 20,000 distinct CDR3 sequences, 42% of them singletons. The CDR3 has 15 amino acids. Trimming shortened V by 0 bases and J by 7 bases, and 14 bases separated the two germline ends. Germline lookup yields CDR1 SGHKS and CDR2 YYEKEE (reference sequence). The time point is: late sampling 161 to 241 days after vaccination in a few convalescent patients. Noted treatment: roughly 10-day PBMC culture with coronavirus spike peptide pools or control peptides (ViraFEST assay). Peptide pools at 8 to 10 ug/ml, together with 10 IU/ml IL-2, were added to cultures of more than 1.5 million PBMCs per well.

The chain carries TRBV5-5 and TRBJ2-1; the D is unclear. Sequencing was performed on CD4+ T cells from blood, cultured in vitro, taken about 7 months after SARS-CoV-2 vaccination. The sequence came from a human donor who had recovered from COVID-19. CDR3 protein: CASSLGLLDKNEQFF. The DNA for the CDR3 is TGTGCCAGCAGCTTGGGGCTCCTAGACAAGAATGAGCAGTTCTTC.